These 26 T cell receptor gamma chains were all obtained from the same sample, sequenced in a study of γδ T cells in repeated Plasmodium falciparum infection. Bulk repertoires came from Vgamma9/Vdelta2+ or Vdelta2-negative gammadelta T cells flow-sorted from PBMC. TCRdb reanalyzed the multiplex PCR reads using CATT. The sample carries roughly 15,000 gamma-chain clones, about 1.5% recorded once. Sequencing was done on a sample of gamma-delta T cells from blood. The receptors were gathered from a pool of human donors (malaria-infected and uninfected, not separated).

This clone was observed at least ten times. The likely explanation is a read error, given a far larger clone one base away. Other nucleotide sequences from this sample produce the same CDR3. The J gene is uncalled and the V gene is TRGV9. This CDR3 comprises 13 residues. Germline CDR1 and CDR2: GITISATS and ISYDGTV (reference sequence). CDR3 protein: CALWEVLGYKKLF. The CDR3 nucleotides read TGTGCCTTGTGGGAGGTGCTGGGGTATAAGAAGCTCTTT.

Comment on this clone: The translation of this DNA and the TCRdb protein of a much larger clone differ at residue 11, probably owing to a read error; the protein shown here is translated from the DNA. The V call is TRGV3, the J call TRGJ1 or TRGJ2. Germline matching of the DNA provided the J gene here, since TCRdb leaves it blank. Unmatched junction bases numbered 22, after V lost 0 bases and J lost 2 bases. The CDR3 is 20 amino acids. The germline V gene encodes CDR1 VTNTFY and CDR2 YDVSTARD (reference sequence). CDR3 in amino acids: CATWDRLFGVPTVDYYKKLF. DNA of the CDR3: TGTGCCACCTGGGACAGGCTTTTCGGGGTTCCGACAGTAGATTATTATAAGAAACTCTTT.

The table lists this clone with many counts. The protein given by TCRdb reflects a much larger clone and differs at residue 8 from this DNA's translation, likely from a read error; the protein shown is the DNA's translation. The genes are TRGV9 and TRGJP1. Germline matching of the DNA provided the J gene here, since TCRdb leaves it blank. CDR1 and CDR2 from the germline V gene are GITISATS and ISYDGTV (reference sequence). This CDR3 contains 17 residues. V lost 6 bases to trimming and J lost 0 bases; unmatched junction nucleotides: 13. The CDR3 here is CALWIKFTHTTGWFKIF. The CDR3 region has the DNA TGTGCCTTGTGGATCAAATTCACTCATACCACTGGTTGGTTCAAGATATTT.

This clone was recorded many times. A read error likely explains why the TCRdb protein, taken from a much larger clone, differs from this DNA's translation at residue 9; the protein shown is translated from the DNA. The chain is built from TRGV9 and TRGJP. TCRdb is silent on the J gene; assignment here came from matching the DNA to germline. This CDR3 has 16 amino acids. The germline CDR1 and CDR2 sequences are GITISATS and ISYDGTV (reference sequence). CDR3 bases: TGTGCCTTGTGGGAAACGGAGGAGTTTGGCAAAAAAATCAAGGTATTT. It encodes CALWETEEFGKKIKVF.

A few counts support this clone. TCRdb attributes to this sequence the protein of a much larger clone, which differs from the DNA translation at residue 11; a read error is likely, and the protein displayed is translated from the DNA. The chain recombines TRGV9 with TRGJP. No J gene is reported in TCRdb; it was inferred here by comparing the DNA with germline. This CDR3 region has 18 residues. Germline CDR1 GITISATS, CDR2 ISYDGTV (reference sequence). The CDR3 DNA reads as TGTGCCTTGTGGGAGTCCAACCCTCAAGAGTCGGGCAAAAAAATCAAGGTATTT. This encodes CALWESNPQESGKKIKVF.

This clone turned up a few times. The TCRdb protein, from a much larger clone, departs from this DNA's translation at residue 3, likely by read error; the protein shown derives from the DNA. V gene TRGV9 combines with J gene TRGJ1 or TRGJ2. Germline CDR1 is GITISATS and CDR2 is ISYDGTV (reference sequence). V lost 10 bases to trimming and J lost 0 bases; unmatched junction nucleotides: 9. This CDR3 is 13 amino acids long. Written as DNA, the CDR3 is TGTGCCTTTTGTCGACCGAATTATTATAAGAAACTCTTT. Protein product: CAFCRPNYYKKLF.

On this clone: This is likely an artifact of a read error, given a far larger clone one base away. In the same sample, other DNA sequences code for this CDR3. The J gene was not called, though the V gene is TRGV9. In germline, CDR1 is GITISATS, CDR2 ISYDGTV (reference sequence). The CDR3 has 10 residues. CDR3: CALWETKKLF. The CDR3 bases are TGTGCCTTGTGGGAGACGAAGAAACTTTTT.

In this sample, this clone turned up a few times. This DNA's translation differs at residue 3 from TCRdb's protein, which comes from a much larger clone; a read error is likely, and the protein shown is translated from the DNA. The CDR3 DNA reads as TGTGCCTCCTGGGATAGGCTATCCTATAAGAAACTCTTT. Translating gives CASWDRLSYKKLF. This sequence joins TRGV8 and TRGJ1 or TRGJ2. CDR3 length equals 13 residues. CDR1 is VENAVY, CDR2 YDSYNSRV, per germline.

For this clone: This likely traces to a read error, being one base from a far larger clone. Other DNA sequences in this sample translate to the same CDR3. The chain employs TRGV9 and TRGJP. V lost 0 bases, J lost 11 bases, and 13 bases stayed unmatched. This CDR3 spans 18 amino acids. Germline assignment: CDR1 GITISATS and CDR2 ISYDGTV (reference sequence). The CDR3 protein is CALWEVLTPELGKKIKVF. The CDR3 bases are TGTGCCTTGTGGGAGGTGCTTACCCCGGAGCTGGGCAAAAAAATCAAGGTATTT.

This clone was seen ten or more times. For this DNA, TCRdb reports the protein of a much larger clone, which diverges at residue 14, most likely from a read error; the protein presented here is translated directly from the DNA. V and J are TRGV9 and TRGJP. The CDR3 contains 17 residues. Germline CDR1 and CDR2: GITISATS and ISYDGTV (reference sequence). The CDR3 nucleotides read TGTGCCTTGTGGGAGGTGCGGGAAGAGTTGGGCAAAAAAACCAAGGTATTT. This codes for CALWEVREELGKKTKVF.

This clone was observed many times. TCRdb shows a much larger clone's protein in place of this DNA's translation, and the two differ at residue 5, likely through a read error; the protein shown is translated from the DNA. This chain connects TRGV9 to TRGJ1 or TRGJ2. No J segment appears in TCRdb, so it was assigned here by matching the sequence to germline. The CDR3 sequence is 15 residues long. The V gene's germline CDR1 is GITISATS and CDR2 ISYDGTV (reference sequence). The chain's CDR3 is CALWGVFPAYYKKLF. The CDR3 bases are TGTGCCTTGTGGGGGGTGTTCCCTGCTTATTATAAGAAACTCTTT.

Turning to this clone: TCRdb's protein, taken from a much larger clone, differs from this DNA's translation at residue 14, likely owing to a read error; the protein displayed comes from the DNA. This rearrangement joins TRGV4 to TRGJ1 or TRGJ2. This CDR3 contains 16 residues. The germline CDR1 and CDR2 sequences are EGSTGY and YDSYTSSV. Here the CDR3 DNA reads TGTGCCACCTGGGATGGTGGGGTAATCAATTATTATAAGAGACTCTTT. It yields the protein CATWDGGVINYYKRLF.

This clone was recorded many times. This likely stems from a read error, as it lies one base from a far larger clone. In the same sample, other DNA sequences code for this CDR3. The chain has TRGV9 and TRGJP. The J gene is not listed in TCRdb, so it was assigned here from a DNA match to germline. Germline V lookup: CDR1 GITISATS, CDR2 ISYDGTV (reference sequence). This CDR3 has 20 residues. This chain's CDR3 is CALWEVEQWGKKLGKKIKVF. The CDR3 DNA sequence: TGTGCATTGTGGGAGGTGGAGCAATGGGGCAAAAAGTTGGGCAAAAAAATCAAGGTATTT.

Only a few counts were recorded for this clone. A far larger clone is a single base away, which makes a read error likely. Distinct nucleotide sequences in the sample also encode this CDR3. The rearrangement uses TRGV9 and TRGJ1 or TRGJ2. TCRdb leaves out the J gene; it was filled in here by matching the DNA to germline. V lost 10 bases and J lost 12; bases outside the gene matches: 9. This CDR3 has 9 amino acids. Germline V gene lookup returns CDR1 GITISATS and CDR2 ISYDGTV (reference sequence). The DNA for the CDR3 is TGTGCCTTATTGTTGATGAAACTCTTT. It is translated as CALLLMKLF.

This clone was observed a few times. The translation of this DNA and the TCRdb protein of a much larger clone differ at residue 9, probably owing to a read error; the protein shown here is translated from the DNA. This rearrangement joins TRGV9 to TRGJP2. As TCRdb names no J gene, one was assigned here on the basis of a DNA match to germline. Germline CDR1 is GITISATS and CDR2 is ISYDGTV (reference sequence). V gave up 0 bases and J gave up 6 bases; unmatched junction bases: 7. This CDR3 is 15 amino acids long. CDR3: CALWEVQGGDWIKTF. CDR3 nucleotides: TGTGCCTTGTGGGAGGTGCAGGGTGGTGATTGGATCAAGACGTTT.

In the case of this clone: It is likely a read error: a sequence one base away is far more abundant. This CDR3 is also generated by other DNA sequences in the sample. The V gene is listed as TRGV3; no J gene was called. The length of the CDR3 is 9 residues. CDR1 VTNTFY and CDR2 YDVSTARD come from the germline V gene (reference sequence). The CDR3 DNA reads TGTGCCACCGGTTATAAGAAGCTCTTT. Protein product: CATGYKKLF.

This clone was found many times. A read error likely explains why the TCRdb protein, taken from a much larger clone, differs from this DNA's translation at residue 8; the protein shown is translated from the DNA. The V call is TRGV4, the J call TRGJP2. This CDR3 has 11 residues. The germline V gene has CDR1 EGSTGY and CDR2 YDSYTSSV. For the CDR3, the DNA is TGTGCCACCTGGCGTGATTGGAACAAGACGTTT. This sequence encodes CATWRDWNKTF.

This clone occurred many times. The protein TCRdb gives is from a much larger clone and does not agree with this DNA's translation at residue 13, likely a read error; the protein shown here comes from the DNA. V gene TRGV9 combines with J gene TRGJP. Germline V gene sequence: CDR1 GITISATS, CDR2 ISYDGTV (reference sequence). The CDR3 runs 16 residues. In DNA, the CDR3 is TGTGCCTTGTGGGAGGAACAAGAGTTGGGCAAAAAAAGCAAGGTATTT. Translation: CALWEEQELGKKSKVF.

This clone is medium-sized by share. The CDR3 region has the DNA TGTGCCACCTGGGACACCTATCCTTATTATAAGAAACTCTTT. Translating it yields CATWDTYPYYKKLF. This chain joins TRGV5 and TRGJ1 or TRGJ2. V lost 2 bases, J lost 3 bases, and 7 bases stayed unmatched. The CDR3 is 14 residues long. Per germline, CDR1 VINAFY and CDR2 YDVSNSKD.

Remarks on this clone: Translating this DNA gives a protein that differs at residue 11 from the TCRdb one, which belongs to a much larger clone; a read error is likely, and the protein shown is this translation. The J segment was not called; the V segment is TRGV5. CDR1 and CDR2 (germline): VINAFY, YDVSNSKD. This CDR3 spans 13 amino acids. The CDR3 protein is CATWDGGGYKRLF. In DNA, the CDR3 is TGTGCCACCTGGGACGGTGGAGGGTATAAGAGACTCTTT.

This clone has only a few counts. TCRdb pairs this DNA with a much larger clone's protein that differs at residue 9, likely a read error; the protein shown was translated from the DNA. This chain links TRGV3 with TRGJP. Germline V gives CDR1 VTNTFY, CDR2 YDVSTARD (reference sequence). V lost 3 bases, J lost 6 bases, and 11 bases stayed unmatched. This CDR3 region has 18 residues. The DNA of the CDR3 is TGTGCCACCTGGGACGTGTCAACGCGAGAGTTGGGCAAAAAAATCAAGGTATTT. This codes for CATWDVSTRELGKKIKVF.

The table lists this clone with many counts. This likely came from a read error, as a far larger clone is one base away. This specimen includes other DNA sequences encoding the same CDR3. V gene TRGV9 was called; the J gene was not. Germline lookup yields CDR1 GITISATS and CDR2 ISYDGTV (reference sequence). The CDR3 loop spans 11 amino acids. CDR3 sequence reads: CALWEGYKKLF. Here the CDR3 DNA reads TGTGCCTTGTGGGAAGGCTATAAGAAGCTCTTT.

This clone was seen many times. For this DNA, TCRdb reports the protein of a much larger clone, which diverges at residue 4, most likely from a read error; the protein presented here is translated directly from the DNA. V gene TRGV3 combines with J gene TRGJ1 or TRGJ2. The CDR3 is 12 amino acids. Unmatched junction bases numbered 7, after V lost 9 bases and J lost 2 bases. Germline V gene lookup returns CDR1 VTNTFY and CDR2 YDVSTARD (reference sequence). The DNA of the CDR3 is TGTGCCACCCGGTTCCATTATTATAAGAAACTCTTT. Translated: CATRFHYYKKLF.

This clone was counted only a few times. The protein TCRdb lists belongs to a much larger clone and differs from this DNA's translation at residue 3, which points to a read error; the protein shown is made from the DNA. This sequence joins TRGV4 and TRGJ1 or TRGJ2. The J gene comes from matching the DNA to germline here; TCRdb lacks it. Germline lookup yields CDR1 EGSTGY and CDR2 YDSYTSSV. This CDR3 comprises 13 residues. The CDR3 reads CAIWDNTYYKKLF. The CDR3 nucleotides are TGTGCCATCTGGGATAATACGTATTATAAGAAACTCTTT.

Relative to its sample, this clone is medium-sized (0.01 to 0.1%). The chain uses TRGV9 and TRGJ1 or TRGJ2. From germline, CDR1 is GITISATS and CDR2 ISYDGTV (reference sequence). The V and J ends lost 4 bases and 5 bases, in that order; junction bases with no gene match: 14. The CDR3 spans 15 residues. DNA for the CDR3: TGTGCCTTGTGGGAAAACCGGCCCGACGATTATAAGAAACTCTTT. As protein: CALWENRPDDYKKLF.

Remarks on this clone: This DNA translates differently at residue 3 from the TCRdb protein, which is that of a much larger clone; a read error is likely, and the protein shown is the DNA's own translation. The rearrangement joins TRGV9 to TRGJ1 or TRGJ2. The CDR3 has 11 residues. Germline V lookup: CDR1 GITISATS, CDR2 ISYDGTV (reference sequence). CDR3 in amino acids: CAWWVGDKKLF. Written as DNA, the CDR3 is TGTGCCTGGTGGGTCGGAGATAAGAAACTCTTT.